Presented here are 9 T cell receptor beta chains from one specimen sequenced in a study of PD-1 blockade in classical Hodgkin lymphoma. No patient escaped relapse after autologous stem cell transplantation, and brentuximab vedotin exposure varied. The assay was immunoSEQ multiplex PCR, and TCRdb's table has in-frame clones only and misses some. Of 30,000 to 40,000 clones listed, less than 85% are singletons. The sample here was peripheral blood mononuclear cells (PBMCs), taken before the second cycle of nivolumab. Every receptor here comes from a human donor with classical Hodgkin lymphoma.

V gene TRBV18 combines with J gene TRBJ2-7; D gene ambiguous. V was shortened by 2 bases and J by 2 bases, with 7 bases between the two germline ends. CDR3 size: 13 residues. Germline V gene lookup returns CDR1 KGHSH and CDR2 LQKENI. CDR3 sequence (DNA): TGTGCCAGCTCACCAGTAGCAACCTACGAGCAGTACTTC. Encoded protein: CASSPVATYEQYF.

CDR3 protein: CASTVSYNEQFF. CDR3 in DNA: TGTGCCAGCACCGTCTCCTACAATGAGCAGTTCTTC. The chain is built from TRBV6-1 and TRBJ2-1; no clear D gene. The CDR3 consists of 12 residues. Germline V gene sequence: CDR1 MNHNS, CDR2 SASEGT. V dropped 7 bases and J dropped 0 bases, with 4 bases sitting between them.

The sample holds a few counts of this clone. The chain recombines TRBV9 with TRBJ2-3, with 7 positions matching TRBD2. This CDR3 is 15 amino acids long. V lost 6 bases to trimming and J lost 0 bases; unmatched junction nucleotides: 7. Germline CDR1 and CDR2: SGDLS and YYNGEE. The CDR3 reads CASTFSGSSTDTQYF. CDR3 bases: TGTGCCAGCACATTTAGCGGGTCTAGCACAGATACGCAGTATTTT. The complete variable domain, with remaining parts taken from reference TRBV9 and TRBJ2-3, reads DSGVTQTPKHLITATGQRVTLRCSPRSGDLSVYWYQQSLDQGLQFLIQYYNGEERAKGNILERFSAQQFPDLHSELNLSSLELGDSALYFCASTFSGSSTDTQYFGPGTRLTVL.

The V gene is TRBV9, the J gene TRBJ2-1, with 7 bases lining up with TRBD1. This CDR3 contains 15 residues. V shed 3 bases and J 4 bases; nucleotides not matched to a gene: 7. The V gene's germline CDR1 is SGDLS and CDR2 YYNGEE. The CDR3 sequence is CASSDRQGVYNEQFF. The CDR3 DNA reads TGTGCCAGCAGCGACCGACAGGGAGTTTACAATGAGCAGTTCTTC. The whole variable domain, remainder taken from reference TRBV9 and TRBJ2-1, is DSGVTQTPKHLITATGQRVTLRCSPRSGDLSVYWYQQSLDQGLQFLIQYYNGEERAKGNILERFSAQQFPDLHSELNLSSLELGDSALYFCASSDRQGVYNEQFFGPGTRLTVL.

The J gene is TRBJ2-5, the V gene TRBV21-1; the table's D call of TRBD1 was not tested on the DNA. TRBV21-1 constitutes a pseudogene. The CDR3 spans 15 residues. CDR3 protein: CASSDGTGGKETQYF. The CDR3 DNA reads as TGTGCCAGCAGCGATGGGACAGGGGGTAAAGAGACCCAGTACTTC.

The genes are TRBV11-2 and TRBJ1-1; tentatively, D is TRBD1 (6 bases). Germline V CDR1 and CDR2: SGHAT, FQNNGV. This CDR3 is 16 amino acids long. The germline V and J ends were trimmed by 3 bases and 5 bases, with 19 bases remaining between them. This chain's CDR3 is CASSLAGALGLTEAFF. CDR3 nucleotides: TGTGCCAGCAGCTTGGCGGGGGCGCTCGGGTTGACTGAAGCTTTCTTT.

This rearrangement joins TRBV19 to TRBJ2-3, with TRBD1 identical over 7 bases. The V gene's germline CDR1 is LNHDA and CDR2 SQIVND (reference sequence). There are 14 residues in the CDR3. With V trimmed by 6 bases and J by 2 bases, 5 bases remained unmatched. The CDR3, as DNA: TGTGCCAGTAGGCAGGGGGTGATCACAGATACGCAGTATTTT. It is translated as CASRQGVITDTQYF.

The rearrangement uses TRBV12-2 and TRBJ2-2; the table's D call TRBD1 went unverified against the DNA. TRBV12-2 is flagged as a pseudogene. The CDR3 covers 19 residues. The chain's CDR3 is CASRLALDRGYSRTGELFF. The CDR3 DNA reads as TGTGCAAGTCGCTTAGCGTTGGACAGGGGATATAGTAGGACCGGGGAGCTGTTTTTT.

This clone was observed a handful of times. CDR3 sequence: CASSVRAGNEQYF. As DNA, the CDR3 is TGTGCCAGCAGCGTTAGAGCGGGGAACGAGCAGTACTTC. The rearrangement uses TRBV5-4 and TRBJ2-7; TRBD2 aligns across 7 bases. Germline values: CDR1 SGHNT, CDR2 YYREEE (reference sequence). The V and J ends lost 4 bases and 5 bases, in that order; junction bases with no gene match: 6. This CDR3 has 13 residues.